The next 21 T cell receptor beta chains were all read from a single sample in a study of CD8 T cells in ankylosing spondylitis (dated by TCRdb to 2015 to 2018). Library creation used 5' RACE. These reads were obtained on an Illumina HiSeq 2500. The raw public reads went through TCRdb reprocessing: fastp at Q25, MiXCR clone calling, in-frame beta chains kept. Rows are unified per CDR3 protein, each entry keeping the most common DNA and genes. The sample data list 200,000 to 300,000 distinct CDR3 sequences, and roughly a quarter of these were observed just once. Clones ranked in the top ten supply approximately 0.61% of the sample. Material for sequencing was blood, either unsorted or a sorted T cell fraction (not recorded which). These TCRs come from a male donor with ankylosing spondylitis or in good health (not recorded which).

The chain has TRBV20-1 and TRBJ2-1; no clear D. V gave up 4 bases and J gave up 4 bases, with 8 bases separating them. This CDR3 has 12 amino acids. Germline-derived CDR1 and CDR2 are DFQATT and SNEGSKA (reference sequence). The CDR3 DNA follows: TGCAGTGCTAAAGGACGGTACAATGAGCAGTTCTTC. Protein: CSAKGRYNEQFF.

The V and J genes are TRBV12-3 or TRBV12-4 and TRBJ1-1; D is undetermined. This CDR3 is built from 17 residues. V lost 1 base, J lost 1 base, and 16 bases lay in between. The CDR3 loop is CASSLGSEWRRNTEAFF. For the CDR3, the DNA is TGTGCCAGCAGTTTAGGTAGCGAATGGAGAAGGAACACTGAAGCTTTCTTT.

This CDR3 is CASSLFAPSTDTQYF. The CDR3 bases are TGTGCCAGCAGCTTATTTGCGCCGAGCACAGATACGCAGTATTTT. The J gene is TRBJ2-3, the V gene TRBV11-1, with D hard to call. Germline lookup yields CDR1 SGHAT and CDR2 FQDESV (reference sequence). The CDR3 runs to 15 residues. V was trimmed by 2 bases and J by 0 bases, leaving 9 bases between them.

V usage is TRBV4-2 and J usage is TRBJ2-1; a weak D match, TRBD2 (5 bases). The V gene's germline CDR1 is LGHNA and CDR2 YNFKEQ. The CDR3 consists of 16 residues. The V gene lost 2 bases and the J gene lost 0 bases, with 11 bases spanning the gap. The CDR3 sequence is CASSQPDRDSYNEQFF. CDR3 DNA sequence: TGTGCCAGCAGCCAACCCGACCGGGACTCCTACAATGAGCAGTTCTTC.

This clonotype was seen ten or more times. The V call is TRBV29-1, the J call TRBJ2-7; D possibly corresponds to TRBD2 (6 bases). CDR1 SQVTM and CDR2 ANQGSEA come from the germline V gene. With 6 bases removed from V and 3 bases from J, the gap between germline ends came to 18 bases. The CDR3 contains 14 residues. The CDR3 sequence: CSVGKRALYYEQYF. In DNA form, the CDR3 reads TGCAGCGTCGGAAAGCGGGCCCTATACTACGAGCAGTACTTC.

This clonotype has a single count. The chain links TRBV20-1 to TRBJ1-6, with unresolved D. V dropped 6 bases and J dropped 12 bases, with 18 bases sitting between them. The CDR3 covers 13 residues. Looked up from germline, CDR1 is DFQATT and CDR2 is SNEGSKA (reference sequence). Here the CDR3 DNA reads TGCAGTGCCCCCTTGTCGCTCTTGGGACCCCTCCACTTT. Protein: CSAPLSLLGPLHF.

This clonotype was recorded a few times. The chain joins TRBV12-3 or TRBV12-4 to TRBJ2-7; possibly TRBD1 or TRBD2 for D (5 bases each). V lost 3 bases and J 2 bases, leaving 14 bases between the germline ends. The CDR3 loop spans 15 amino acids. Here the CDR3 DNA reads TGTGCCAGCAGTTTGGGCCGGGGCCACACCTACGAGCAGTACTTC. Amino acids: CASSLGRGHTYEQYF.

The CDR3 loop is CSARGSNQPQHF. The CDR3 bases are TGCAGTGCACGTGGCAGCAATCAGCCCCAGCATTTT. This sequence joins TRBV20-1 and TRBJ1-5, with D unclear. This CDR3 is 12 amino acids long. Deletions cut 6 bases from V and 1 base from J, with 7 bases between. CDR1 and CDR2 (germline): DFQATT, SNEGSKA (reference sequence).

This clonotype was seen a few times. Written as DNA, the CDR3 is TGCAGTGCTAGGAGAGGCGGGGGCCAACAAGAGACCCAGTACTTC. Protein: CSARRGGGQQETQYF. This chain uses TRBV20-1 with TRBJ2-5; TRBD2 is a possible D gene (7 bases). CDR3 size: 15 residues. The germline V gene encodes CDR1 DFQATT and CDR2 SNEGSKA (reference sequence). V was cut by 3 bases and J by 2 bases, with 16 bases left in between.

The chain joins TRBV15 to TRBJ2-7; D assignment may be TRBD1 or TRBD2 (5 bases each). Per germline, CDR1 LNHNV and CDR2 YYDKDF (reference sequence). The CDR3 extends over 14 amino acids. Trimming took off 1 base at V and 6 bases at J, with 13 bases between the two ends. CDR3 in DNA: TGTGCCACCAGCAGAGGTGGGACGTTGGGCGAGCAGTACTTC. Residues: CATSRGGTLGEQYF.

This clonotype was seen at least ten times. V gene TRBV20-1 combines with J gene TRBJ1-1; possible D gene TRBD1, 6 bases. The CDR3 extends over 14 amino acids. CDR1 DFQATT and CDR2 SNEGSKA come from the germline V gene (reference sequence). V was cut by 3 bases and J by 3 bases, with 14 bases left in between. CDR3 sequence (DNA): TGCAGTGCTAGTGTCGGGGGCAGCTACACTGAAGCTTTCTTT. This sequence encodes CSASVGGSYTEAFF.

J is TRBJ2-1 and V is TRBV10-3; the D gene is possibly TRBD1 (6 bases). Germline assignment: CDR1 ENHRY and CDR2 SYGVKD. The CDR3 has 16 residues. V dropped 4 bases and J dropped 3 bases, with 16 bases sitting between them. The CDR3 nucleotides are TGTGCCATCAGTGGTGACCGACCAGGGGTCTACAATGAGCAGTTCTTC. Translation: CAISGDRPGVYNEQFF.

This clonotype was detected ten times or more. J is TRBJ1-1 and V is TRBV29-1, with D uncertain. The V and J ends lost 7 bases and 2 bases respectively, with 11 bases between them. Germline V CDR1 and CDR2: SQVTM, ANQGSEA. This CDR3 contains 12 residues. The DNA for the CDR3 is TGCAGCGCTGACGGACGTAACACTGAAGCTTTCTTT. Amino acids: CSADGRNTEAFF.

The chain links TRBV5-5 to TRBJ2-2; D not resolved. The germline gives CDR1 SGHKS, CDR2 YYEKEE (reference sequence). V lost 4 bases, J lost 5 bases, and 6 bases lay in between. The CDR3 totals 12 residues. In nucleotides, the CDR3 is TGTGCCAGCAGCGAGACTACCGGGGAGCTGTTTTTT. Translating gives CASSETTGELFF.

The table lists this clonotype with many counts. V gene TRBV5-1 combines with J gene TRBJ2-3, with 8 bases aligning to TRBD2. Germline trimming cut 4 bases from V and 6 bases from J; bases unmatched to any gene: 10. Per germline, CDR1 SGHRS and CDR2 YFSETQ. This CDR3 comprises 15 residues. The CDR3 DNA is TGCGCCAGCAGCCGGGGGGGGGCCTCGGTGGATACGCAGTATTTT. Translation: CASSRGGASVDTQYF. The full variable domain, in which reference TRBV5-1 and TRBJ2-3 provide the parts outside the CDR3, is KAGVTQTPRYLIKTRGQQVTLSCSPISGHRSVSWYQQTPGQGLQFLFEYFSETQRNKGNFPGRFSGRQFSNSRSEMNVSTLELGDSALYLCASSRGGASVDTQYFGPGTRLTVL.

This chain links TRBV6-1 with TRBJ1-1, with D possibly matching TRBD1 (6 bases). CDR1 and CDR2 from the germline V gene are MNHNS and SASEGT. V lost 6 bases and J 5 bases, leaving 16 bases between the germline ends. This CDR3 is 14 amino acids long. In DNA form, the CDR3 reads TGTGCCAGCAGACCCTTCAGGGGAGGGACTGAAGCTTTCTTT. Protein: CASRPFRGGTEAFF.

The table lists this clonotype with many counts. The chain links TRBV20-1 to TRBJ2-2; D is uncertain. The CDR3 is 14 residues long. Between the trimmed V and J ends, which lost 3 bases and 7 bases, there was a span of 15 bases. Per the germline V gene, CDR1 is DFQATT and CDR2 is SNEGSKA (reference sequence). The DNA for the CDR3 is TGCAGTGCTAGCGGGCCCTGGGCTGTCGGGGAGCTGTTTTTT. Encoded protein: CSASGPWAVGELFF.

This chain connects TRBV20-1 to TRBJ2-1, with TRBD2 matching 15 bases. The J segment lost 9 bases and the V segment lost 5 bases, leaving 8 bases of the junction unmatched. The CDR3 runs 15 residues. Looked up from germline, CDR1 is DFQATT and CDR2 is SNEGSKA (reference sequence). The CDR3 loop is CSAGLAGGLWGEQFF. DNA of the CDR3: TGCAGTGCTGGACTAGCGGGGGGGCTCTGGGGTGAGCAGTTCTTC.

This clonotype was recorded many times. J is TRBJ2-1 and V is TRBV12-3 or TRBV12-4; 8 bases map to TRBD2. This CDR3 has 15 amino acids. The V and J ends lost 7 bases and 4 bases, in that order; junction bases with no gene match: 9. The DNA of the CDR3 is TGTGCCAGCACCTCCGGAGCGGGGGCATACAATGAGCAGTTCTTC. It codes for CASTSGAGAYNEQFF.

J is TRBJ2-7 and V is TRBV5-6; 8 nucleotides line up with TRBD1. The trim removed 1 base at V and 5 bases at J, leaving 8 bases unmatched. From germline, CDR1 is SGHDT and CDR2 YYEEEE. This CDR3 has 15 amino acids. The CDR3 DNA is TGTGCCAGCAGCTTGTTGGACAGGGTAAGAGACGAGCAGTACTTC. Translation: CASSLLDRVRDEQYF.

This clonotype was detected many times. This sequence joins TRBV12-3 or TRBV12-4 and TRBJ1-3, with 8 nucleotides matching TRBD1. The CDR3 has 16 amino acids. V shed 5 bases and J 4 bases; nucleotides not matched to a gene: 10. The CDR3 DNA follows: TGTGCCAGCAGTCCCCATGGCAGGGGGCGAGGAAACACCATATATTTT. This sequence encodes CASSPHGRGRGNTIYF.